This TCR beta chain was profiled in a study of blood T cells in healthy people across ages (dated by TCRdb to between 2015 and 2016). Regarding the study in general: In model experiments, template switching captured roughly one uniquely barcoded TCR beta cDNA molecule for every two T cells. To track age-related changes in TCR beta repertoire diversity, the study relied on deep sequencing normalized with unique cDNA molecular identifiers. The donors were split into four age groups: young (average 16 years), middle-aged (around 37), aged (approximately 59) and long-lived (roughly 77). To avoid experimental bias, donors of different ages were distributed randomly across sequencing lanes. For two donors (one aged 18 to 30 and one aged 80 or older), the study analyzed two additional independent replicas of 1 million unique cDNA reads from the same blood draw. The paper's findings and limits, for the study overall: A strong correlation was found between observed TCR beta diversity and the percentage of naive T cells measured by flow cytometry. Observed TCR beta diversity per million T cells fell roughly linearly with age, and a significant reduction was already apparent by age about 43. Compared with the aged group, the long-lived group had more naive CD4+ T cells, fewer expanded clones and increased TCR diversity, suggesting age selection. Donor CMV infection status was unknown, potentially confounding age-related changes in expanded clonotypes. Estimates of total diversity from one million sequenced T cells were regarded as lower bounds and underestimates. Bulk unsorted PBMC profiling prevented conclusive comparison of naive and antigen-experienced compartments.

The method was 5' RACE. For sequencing, an Illumina HiSeq 2500 was employed. The second PCR ran for about 6 to 11 cycles and used a J-beta primer mix along with a sample-barcoded 5' primer. Each TCR beta cDNA molecule received a unique molecular identifier from a template-switch 5' adaptor carrying 12 random nucleotides. At least 2.5 million CDR3-containing paired-end reads were obtained from each sample. All of the RNA was converted into first-strand cDNA using the Mint cDNA synthesis kit, with a TRBC-specific oligonucleotide serving as the primer. Following uracil-DNA glycosylase treatment, all cDNA underwent a first 18-cycle PCR with the universal primers M1SS and BC2_uni_R. The paper's processing steps were these. For normalization, 1 million high-quality reads, each with a distinct molecular identifier, were randomly selected from each sample. Instead of being binned into consensus sequences, reads that shared molecular identifiers were thrown out. MiTCR, run with a Q25 quality threshold and the strictest error-elimination algorithm, handled CDR3 identification, clonotype clustering and error correction. Lower-bound total TCR beta diversity was estimated with a nonparametric unseen species model using Euler transformation. Through fastp at Q25 and MiXCR, TCRdb rebuilt clones from the public reads, retaining in-frame beta chains. Every CDR3 protein is listed once, alongside the most common genes and DNA of its rows. The V and J calls come from TCRdb's annotation, not from the publication. For this sample there are roughly 2 million distinct CDR3 sequences; 40% to 55% appear just once. Clones ranked in the top ten supply roughly 2% of the sample.

The CDR3 spans 16 residues, from the cysteine through the phenylalanine. Only the CDR3 part of the read is kept: 48 bases, read in frame from the first base. V loses 2 bases of germline sequence and J loses 2 bases, and the interval between the two ends is 16 bases. CDR1 MNHEY and CDR2 SVGEGT were looked up in the germline V gene. Systemically healthy Caucasian individuals from Russia, about 38 in total and aged 6 to 90 years, were included as donors. Ten milliliters of peripheral blood were drawn from each donor into EDTA-treated Vacutainer tubes. Ficoll-Paque density-gradient centrifugation was used to isolate PBMCs, with at least 7 million per sample. Total RNA was extracted from PBMCs with Trizol reagent, with at least 5.5 micrograms obtained per sample. The percentages of naive CD45RAhigh/CD27high T cells were determined by flow cytometry on a PBMC aliquot from every donor. Regarding this clonotype: The antigen this receptor binds is unknown. Base-call qualities are not available, and no considerably larger clone is one nucleotide away.

Specimen: blood. The sequence is built from TRBV6-2 or TRBV6-3 and TRBJ2-7; no confident D gene assignment can be made. The receptor was isolated from a woman aged 40 to 49 in good health. The CDR3 amino acid sequence is: CASSYPETDSTYEQYF. The nucleotide sequence reads as follows: TGTGCCAGCAGTTACCCTGAGACCGACTCAACCTACGAGCAGTACTTC.